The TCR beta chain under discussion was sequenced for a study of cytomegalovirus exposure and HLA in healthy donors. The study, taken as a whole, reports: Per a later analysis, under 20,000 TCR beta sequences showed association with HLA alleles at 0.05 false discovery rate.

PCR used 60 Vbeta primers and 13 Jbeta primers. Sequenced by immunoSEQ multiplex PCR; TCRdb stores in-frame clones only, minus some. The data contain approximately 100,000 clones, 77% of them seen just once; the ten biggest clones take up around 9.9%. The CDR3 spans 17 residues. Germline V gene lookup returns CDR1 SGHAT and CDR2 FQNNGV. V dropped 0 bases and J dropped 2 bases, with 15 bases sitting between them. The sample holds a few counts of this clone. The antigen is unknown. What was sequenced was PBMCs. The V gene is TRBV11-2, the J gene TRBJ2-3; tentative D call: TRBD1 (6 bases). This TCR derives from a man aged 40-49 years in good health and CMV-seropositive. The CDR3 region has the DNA TGTGCCAGCAGCTTAGATGGTGGGCAGGGGAACACAGATACGCAGTATTTT. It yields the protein CASSLDGGQGNTDTQYF.